This T cell receptor beta chain was recorded in a study of early T cells in non-severe SARS-CoV-2 infection (dated by TCRdb to the early 2020s). Notes on the research overall: TCR sequencing used bulk RNA from unsorted whole blood, so alpha and beta chains could not be paired. Paper-wide results and their limitations: VDJdb matching was skewed toward anti-spike CD8 responses and likely underestimated virus-specific expansions by missing private and CD4 specificities.

The receptor library was made with 5' RACE. Sequencer: NextSeq 500. To correct for sequencing error and PCR bias, the TCR library protocol tagged individual cDNA molecules with unique molecular identifiers. Sequencing covered both TCR alpha and beta chains, and within each sample the abundances of alpha and beta sequences were tightly co-correlated. Per the authors' processing: Decombinator V4 was used to annotate TCR sequences for V gene, J gene and CDR3. TCRs were defined as expanded if a significant change between any two time points was detected under a Poisson model with p below 0.0001. TCR abundances were normalised to the total number of TCRs sequenced in each sample and reported as counts per million. MAIT TCRs were defined by TRAV1-2 paired with TRAJ12, TRAJ20 or TRAJ33, and iNKT TCRs by TRAV10 paired with TRAJ18. VDJdb, accessed on 1 November 2021, was searched for TCRs annotated for CMV, EBV and SARS-CoV-2, and TCRs annotated for more than one antigen were excluded. Clones were called with MiXCR by TCRdb after fastp trimmed the public reads at Q25, and only in-frame beta chains were retained. Rows with a matching CDR3 protein are joined into one entry that keeps the most common DNA and genes. None of the V and J calls come from the authors' own analysis; TCRdb made them. This sample gives just under 65,000 distinct CDR3 sequences in total; 7.5% to 9% of them show up just once. The ten top clones hold roughly 13% of the sample.

Set within a cohort of healthcare workers in London, UK, this nested case-control study involved weekly PCR testing of nasopharyngeal swabs along with blood sampling. Healthcare workers were enrolled in the week of the UK lockdown, from 23 to 31 March 2020, and were followed every week for up to roughly 16 weeks. V is shortened by 5 bases, J by 2 bases, and the region joining them spans 8 bases. The CDR3 runs 13 amino acids, cysteine and phenylalanine included. Solely the CDR3 DNA is kept, with 39 bases framed from the first base. CDR1 MNHEY and CDR2 SVGAGI are derived from the germline V gene. This clonotype was recorded at least ten times. It has no known antigen specificity. No base-level quality is on record; no much larger clone is a single base apart.

Rearrangement joined TRBV6-5 to TRBJ2-3, with a weak D call of TRBD1 (6 bases match). The clonotype originates from an adult who was a healthcare worker with PCR-confirmed SARS-CoV-2 infection or an uninfected control (not recorded which). Specimen: whole blood, collected at baseline. The CDR3 region: CASSKGHTDTQYF. The nucleotide sequence reads as follows: TGTGCCAGCAGTAAGGGACACACAGATACGCAGTATTTT.